Described below is a single T cell receptor beta chain sequence and its context. The data originate from a study of T cells in Graves' hyperthyroidism and ophthalmopathy. RNA transcripts provided the source from which TCR beta CDR3 regions were amplified. With the HTBI primer set, the TCR CDR3 went through a first round of RT-PCR. TCRdb reprocessed the multiplex PCR reads with MiXCR, giving one entry per CDR3 protein. The sample has 500,000 to 600,000 distinct CDR3 sequences, around 42% seen once. Graves' hyperthyroidism was deemed stable absent ophthalmopathy progression within 18 months. The CDR3 is 11 amino acids. V lost 6 bases to trimming and J lost 7 bases; unmatched junction nucleotides: 2. Germline loops: CDR1 DFQATT, CDR2 SNEGSKA (reference sequence).

The sequencing sample was made of peripheral blood or thyroid tissue (not recorded which). The rearrangement joins TRBV20-1 to TRBJ1-2, with 10 bases that match TRBD1. The sequence came from a woman between 18 and 29 years old with Graves' hyperthyroidism. CDR3 coding DNA: TGCAGTGCAGGGACAGGGGTTGGCTACACCTTC. This codes for CSAGTGVGYTF.